The 28 T cell receptor beta chains presented below share a single source sample, sequenced in a study of blood T cells in healthy people across ages. Through a sample-barcoded 5' primer and a J-beta primer mix, a second PCR was run for roughly 6 to 11 cycles. Using its own MiXCR run on the 5' RACE reads, TCRdb lists one record per CDR3 protein. Of 800,000 to 950,000 distinct CDR3 sequences in the sample, around 29% were seen once. A further study also used this sample, focusing on T cells of mothers and their children.

Material for sequencing was blood. The receptors here all came from a woman between 35 and 50 years old in good health.

The gene calls are TRBV5-5 and TRBJ1-5, with unresolved D. Germline CDR1 is SGHKS and CDR2 is YYEKEE (reference sequence). This CDR3 is built from 15 residues. The V end lost 0 bases, the J end lost 0 bases, and 7 bases lay between the germline ends. CDR3 in DNA: TGTGCCAGCAGCTTGGACGGCCTTAGCAATCAGCCCCAGCATTTT. This sequence encodes CASSLDGLSNQPQHF.

V is TRBV7-3 and J is TRBJ2-1; a possible D gene is TRBD1 (7 bases). V was clipped by 1 base and J by 5 bases, with 12 bases between them. The germline gives CDR1 SGHTA, CDR2 FQGTGA. The CDR3 extends over 15 amino acids. The CDR3 region has the DNA TGTGCCAGCAGCTTAAGCCCAGGGGGGAACAATGAGCAGTTCTTC. Protein sequence: CASSLSPGGNNEQFF.

With respect to this clonotype: The junction and the germline gene differ at one end; a read error may be behind it. The chain is built from TRBV15 and TRBJ1-2; TRBD1 might be the D (6 bases). The CDR3 covers 11 residues. Germline V gene data show CDR1 as LNHNV and CDR2 as YYDKDF (reference sequence). The CDR3 spells CATSEGRGHTF. The DNA of the CDR3 is TGCGCCACCAGCGAAGGTCGGGGGCACACCTTC.

A remark on this clonotype: At one end the junction does not follow the germline gene, possibly because of a read error. J is TRBJ2-1 and V is TRBV5-6; possibly TRBD2 for D (5 bases). Germline V CDR1 and CDR2: SGHDT, YYEEEE. This CDR3 is built from 14 residues. This CDR3 is CASSLEGGYNKQFF. In nucleotides, the CDR3 is TGTGCCAGCAGCTTGGAAGGCGGGTACAATAAGCAGTTCTTC.

There are a few counts of this clonotype. V and J are TRBV12-3 or TRBV12-4 and TRBJ1-5, with D unresolved. There are 14 residues in the CDR3. V was shortened by 9 bases and J by 1 base, with 13 bases between the two germline ends. CDR3 protein: CASTWGFSNQPQHF. CDR3 DNA sequence: TGTGCCAGTACCTGGGGTTTCAGCAATCAGCCCCAGCATTTT.

As regards this clonotype: One junction end does not reproduce the germline sequence, and a read error may be involved. The rearrangement joins TRBV20-1 to TRBJ1-3, with 7 bases matching TRBD1. This CDR3 region has 11 residues. Germline V gives CDR1 DFQATT, CDR2 SNEGSKA (reference sequence). The CDR3 here is CSTGVGNTIYF. The CDR3 region has the DNA TGTAGTACAGGGGTCGGAAACACCATATATTTT.

Concerning this clonotype itself: The junction does not match germline at one end; this may be a read error. The gene calls are TRBV28 and TRBJ2-1; no definite D call. The length of the CDR3 is 14 residues. Germline loops: CDR1 MDHEN, CDR2 SYDVKM. Here the CDR3 reads CASTESSAYSEQFF. For the CDR3, the DNA is TGTGCCAGCACCGAGTCGAGTGCCTACAGTGAGCAGTTCTTC. The full variable domain, with the rest looked up from reference TRBV28 and TRBJ2-1, is DVKVTQSSRYLVKRTGEKVFLECVQDMDHENMFWYRQDPGLGLRLIYFSYDVKMKEKGDIPEGYSVSREKKERFSLILESASTNQTSMYLCASTESSAYSEQFFGPGTRLTVL.

This chain uses TRBV12-3 or TRBV12-4 with TRBJ1-1; tentatively, D is TRBD1 (5 bases). V lost 7 bases, J lost 0 bases, and 12 bases lay in between. This CDR3 contains 14 residues. CDR3 DNA: TGTGCCAGCAACCCGGGACTGATGAACACTGAAGCTTTCTTT. Translating it yields CASNPGLMNTEAFF.

As regards this clonotype: At one end, the junction sequence differs from germline, possibly due to a read error. This chain uses TRBV5-6 with TRBJ2-1; D possibly corresponds to TRBD2 (5 bases). CDR3 length: 13 amino acids. Germline V gene data show CDR1 as SGHDT and CDR2 as YYEEEE. The CDR3 DNA reads as TGTGCCAACAGCTTGGCGGGCTCCAATGAGCAGTTCTTC. Translating gives CANSLAGSNEQFF.

This clonotype was counted between two and nine times. The rearrangement links TRBV2 to TRBJ2-5; D remains unclear. The CDR3 is 15 residues long. With 4 bases removed from V and 4 bases from J, the gap between germline ends came to 16 bases. Per germline, CDR1 SNHLY and CDR2 FYNNEI. CDR3 in DNA: TGTGCCAGCAGTGTCGAAAGGGTGGATGGAGAGACCCAGTACTTC. It translates to CASSVERVDGETQYF.

This clonotype came up many times. The chain links TRBV12-3 or TRBV12-4 to TRBJ2-5; 11 bases line up with TRBD1. The CDR3 consists of 16 residues. V lost 0 bases, J lost 5 bases, and 5 bases stayed unmatched. CDR3 sequence reads: CASSLARDRGFETQYF. The CDR3 DNA sequence: TGTGCCAGCAGTTTAGCGAGGGACAGGGGGTTTGAGACCCAGTACTTC.

The rearrangement joins TRBV27 to TRBJ1-1; a weak D match, TRBD1 (5 bases). V was clipped by 4 bases and J by 5 bases, with 17 bases between them. The CDR3 has 15 amino acids. Germline CDR1 is MNHEY and CDR2 is SMNVEV (reference sequence). DNA of the CDR3: TGTGCCAGCAGTTCATATAGACCCAGGGAAACTGAAGCTTTCTTT. Translating it yields CASSSYRPRETEAFF.

This rearrangement joins TRBV7-8 to TRBJ1-2; D possibly corresponds to TRBD1 (5 bases). Germline V CDR1 and CDR2: SGHVS, FQNEAQ. The CDR3 loop spans 13 amino acids. V was trimmed by 2 bases and J by 8 bases, leaving 12 bases between them. This CDR3 reads CASSLYGGDGYTF. CDR3 DNA sequence: TGTGCCAGCAGCTTATATGGGGGTGACGGCTACACCTTC.

Notes on this clonotype: A much bigger clone sits one base away, suggesting this may be a read error. The genes are TRBV10-3 and TRBJ2-5, with 10 nucleotides matching TRBD1. The CDR3 extends over 13 amino acids. Per germline, CDR1 ENHRY and CDR2 SYGVKD. CDR3 nucleotides: TGTACCATCAGTGGGGACAGGGGAGAGACCCAGTACTTC. Its protein product is CTISGDRGETQYF.

The table lists this clonotype with a few counts. In nucleotides, the CDR3 is TGTGCCAGCAGCTTCCCAGGGGGCATGCAGCCCCAGCATTTT. It specifies CASSFPGGMQPQHF. V usage is TRBV7-2 and J usage is TRBJ1-5, with 8 bases fitting TRBD1. The CDR3 is 14 amino acids. Trimming at V came to 3 bases and at J to 7 bases, leaving 5 bases not matched to a gene. Germline CDR1 reads SGHTA; CDR2 reads FQGNSA.

Concerning this clonotype itself: One end of the junction does not line up with germline, which may come from a read error. CDR3 sequence: CVSSSSGPSYEQYF. Here the CDR3 DNA reads TGTGTCAGCAGTTCCTCGGGCCCTAGCTACGAGCAGTACTTC. The J gene is TRBJ2-7, the V gene TRBV7-9; D is unclear. Germline CDR1 reads SEHNR; CDR2 reads FQNEAQ (reference sequence). The CDR3 has 14 amino acids.

Turning to this clonotype: One end of the junction does not line up with germline, which may come from a read error. The chain is built from TRBV4-1 and TRBJ2-4; TRBD1 aligns across 7 bases. This CDR3 contains 15 residues. Germline-derived CDR1 and CDR2 are MGHRA and YSYEKL. For the CDR3, the DNA is TGCGCCGGCAGCTCGATTCCGGGACAGATAAGGGAGCAGTACTTC. The encoded protein is CAGSSIPGQIREQYF.

This clonotype has only a few counts. One junction end disagrees with the germline gene, perhaps due to a read error. The J gene is TRBJ1-6, the V gene TRBV9; 10 nucleotides align to TRBD1. This CDR3 has 16 residues. Germline V lookup: CDR1 SGDLS, CDR2 YYNGEE. CDR3 DNA sequence: TGTGCTAGCAGCGTATCCGGACAGGGGGGTGGTTCACCCCTCCACTTT. Translation: CASSVSGQGGGSPLHF.

As to this clonotype: This may stem from a read error, because a much larger clone lies one nucleotide away. The rearrangement links TRBV5-1 to TRBJ2-7; either TRBD1 or TRBD2 may fit D (5 bases each). Germline V CDR1 and CDR2: SGHRS, YFSETQ. The CDR3 sequence is 15 residues long. The germline V and J ends were trimmed by 0 bases and 10 bases, with 20 bases remaining between them. Here the CDR3 reads CASSLGGRVGEAQYF. In DNA, the CDR3 is TGCGCCAGCAGCTTGGGGGGACGTGTGGGAGAGGCCCAGTACTTC.

This chain uses TRBV20-1 with TRBJ1-5; TRBD1 might be the D (5 bases). CDR3 length: 12 residues. Germline V gene data show CDR1 as DFQATT and CDR2 as SNEGSKA (reference sequence). Trimming removed 2 bases from V and 5 bases from J, with 7 bases in between. The CDR3 reads CSARSQDQPQHF. CDR3 nucleotide sequence: TGCAGTGCTAGATCACAGGATCAGCCCCAGCATTTT.

In regard to this clonotype: Mismatch with germline at one junction end may stem from a read error. J is TRBJ2-1 and V is TRBV4-1, with D possibly being TRBD2 (7 bases). CDR1 MGHRA and CDR2 YSYEKL come from the germline V gene. The CDR3 spans 17 residues. In DNA form, the CDR3 reads TGCGCCAGCAGCCAAGGGAGGGGGGGTCTCTCCTACAACGAGCAGTTCTTC. It specifies CASSQGRGGLSYNEQFF.

Worth noting for this clonotype: One end of the junction is discordant with germline, which a read error may explain. The chain joins TRBV20-1 to TRBJ1-4, with a possible D match to TRBD1 (6 bases). Germline V gene sequence: CDR1 DFQATT, CDR2 SNEGSKA (reference sequence). There are 15 residues in the CDR3. The CDR3 here is CSARLRQATNEKRFF. The CDR3 DNA reads as TGCAGTGCTAGATTAAGACAGGCAACTAATGAAAAACGGTTTTTT.

This clonotype has just a few counts. The chain joins TRBV3-1 to TRBJ2-7, with a weak D call TRBD1 (5 bases). V was cut by 5 bases and J by 3 bases, with 11 bases left in between. There are 13 residues in the CDR3. From germline, CDR1 is LGHDT and CDR2 YNNKEL (reference sequence). CDR3 loop: CASSSHQGYEQYF. The CDR3 DNA reads as TGTGCCAGCAGCTCCCACCAGGGCTACGAGCAGTACTTC.

This rearrangement joins TRBV7-6 to TRBJ1-4; TRBD1 is a possible D gene (6 bases). The CDR3 loop spans 13 amino acids. V gave up 4 bases and J gave up 8 bases, with 11 bases separating them. CDR1 and CDR2 from the germline V gene are SGHVS and FNYEAQ. In DNA form, the CDR3 reads TGTGCCAGCAGCTCGGGGGGGCACGAAAAACTGTTTTTT. Translation: CASSSGGHEKLFF.

V usage is TRBV28 and J usage is TRBJ2-1; TRBD2 aligns across 10 bases. CDR1 is MDHEN, CDR2 SYDVKM, per germline. The CDR3 contains 13 residues. The junction had 5 bases not matched to a gene; V was cut back by 5 bases and J by 10 bases. The CDR3 nucleotides read TGTGCCAGCAGTGTAGCGGGGGGTGGGGAGCAGTTCTTC. Translation: CASSVAGGGEQFF.

The chain uses TRBV7-9 and TRBJ1-1; no reliable D call. Germline lookup yields CDR1 SEHNR and CDR2 FQNEAQ (reference sequence). V lost 7 bases and J 6 bases, leaving 12 bases between the germline ends. This CDR3 region has 12 residues. The CDR3 here is CASISDRPEAFF. In nucleotides, the CDR3 is TGTGCCAGCATATCCGATCGGCCTGAAGCTTTCTTT. The full variable domain, completed using reference TRBV7-9 and TRBJ1-1, is DTGVSQNPRHKITKRGQNVTFRCDPISEHNRLYWYRQTLGQGPEFLTYFQNEAQLEKSRLLSDRFSAERPKGSFSTLEIQRTEQGDSAMYLCASISDRPEAFFGQGTRLTVV.

V usage is TRBV6-1 and J usage is TRBJ1-4; the match to TRBD1 covers 7 bases. V lost 5 bases, J lost 7 bases, and 10 bases stayed unmatched. Germline loops: CDR1 MNHNS, CDR2 SASEGT. The CDR3 contains 15 residues. CDR3 bases: TGTGCCAGCAGTCCTCAAAGGGGGCGCGGTGAAAAACTGTTTTTT. The encoded protein is CASSPQRGRGEKLFF.

This clonotype was observed a few times. The V and J genes are TRBV20-1 and TRBJ1-5, with D unclear. The CDR3 covers 12 residues. The germline V gene encodes CDR1 DFQATT and CDR2 SNEGSKA (reference sequence). V lost 2 bases to trimming and J lost 8 bases, with 10 bases between them. As DNA, the CDR3 is TGCAGTGCTAGAAGGGCGTTGGAGCCCCAGCATTTT. Translating it yields CSARRALEPQHF.